The TCR beta chain described here comes from a study of tumor-infiltrating lymphocytes in primary liver carcinoma. Looked up from germline, CDR1 is MDHEN and CDR2 is SYDVKM. CDR3 size: 16 residues. V lost 6 bases, J lost 8 bases, and 16 bases stayed unmatched. Co-extracted RNA and DNA came from around 18-30 mg of unsorted bulk tissue. Reverse transcription of approximately 0.55 ug total RNA with a constant-region primer produced TCR beta cDNA. Slightly modified ARM-PCR, run as three nested multiplex PCR rounds, produced the TCR beta libraries. For 10 cycles apiece, the opening two PCR rounds ran with TRBV1-TRBV30 forward primers and a C-beta reverse primer. Using its own MiXCR run on the multiplex PCR reads, TCRdb lists one record per CDR3 protein. This sample carries about 97,000 distinct CDR3 sequences, around two thirds of them seen once, and the ten largest clones take roughly 12%.

The V and J genes are TRBV28 and TRBJ1-2; TRBD1 aligns across 9 bases. Source material: liver tumor tissue from sampling region 2. Indicated subset: tumor region T2, inferior pole. This TCR was sampled from a woman in her sixties with primary liver carcinoma and hepatitis B virus infection. DNA of the CDR3: TGTGCCAGCAGGTCGGGGGACAGGGTGTTATATGGAGGCTACACCTTC. Translating gives CASRSGDRVLYGGYTF.